This entry describes one T cell receptor (beta chain). The record originates from a study of CD8+CD57+ T cells in acquired aplastic anemia. Sequencing was done on patients that had shown CD8+CD57+ cell expansion by flow cytometry. Both TCR beta VDJ combination and CDR3 sequence profiling were carried out. Genomic DNA was the template for this profiling. One entry per CDR3 protein results from TCRdb running MiXCR on the reads. Of about 180,000 distinct CDR3 sequences listed, around 60% were seen once; the top ten hold about two fifths. Specimen: sorted CD4+, CD8+, or CD8+CD57+ T cells (not recorded which) from PBMCs. The sequence came from a human donor with aplastic anemia.

Here the CDR3 reads CASSPTGAYNSPLHF. DNA of the CDR3: TGTGCCAGCAGTCCCACAGGGGCCTATAATTCACCCCTCCACTTT. J is TRBJ1-6 and V is TRBV7-9, with TRBD1 identical over 7 bases. Trimming cost V 6 bases and J 2 bases; bases outside gene matches: 4. This CDR3 comprises 15 residues. Germline CDR1 is SEHNR and CDR2 is FQNEAQ (reference sequence).